Below, 5 T cell receptor beta chains from the same sample are listed, as sequenced in a study of blood T cell repertoires in COVID-19. The protocol was immunoSEQ multiplex PCR, while the TCRdb copy is restricted to in-frame clones and leaves out a portion. The table includes tens of thousands of clones, 79% detected once. The sequenced sample was peripheral blood. These receptors were collected from a man in his 60s with active or convalescent COVID-19.

The genes are TRBV7-3 and TRBJ1-6; possible D gene TRBD1, 6 bases. Per the germline V gene, CDR1 is SGHTA and CDR2 is FQGTGA. The CDR3 totals 15 residues. The V gene lost 5 bases and the J gene lost 9 bases, with 17 bases spanning the gap. The CDR3 region has the DNA TGTGCCAGCAGCGCCCAAGGGGGATCGGCTTCACCCCTCCACTTT. Translation: CASSAQGGSASPLHF.

CDR3 amino acids: CASSRRQGVTDTQYF. DNA for the CDR3: TGTGCCAGCAGTAGGAGACAGGGGGTTACAGATACGCAGTATTTT. The J gene is TRBJ2-3, the V gene TRBV2; TRBD1 aligns across 9 bases. The V gene end was trimmed by 5 bases and the J gene end by 3 bases; junction bases not matched to a gene: 6. Germline V CDR1 and CDR2: SNHLY, FYNNEI. The CDR3 covers 15 residues.

The chain is built from TRBV6-2 or TRBV6-3 and TRBJ2-7; weak D call: TRBD1 (6 bases). Germline assignment: CDR1 MNHEY and CDR2 SVGEGT. CDR3 length: 17 residues. Trimming removed 0 bases from V and 2 bases from J, with 17 bases in between. The CDR3 bases are TGTGCCAGCAGTTACTCGGGGTCCAGGGGCCGGCCCTACGAGCAGTACTTC. Encoded protein: CASSYSGSRGRPYEQYF.

The sample holds one count of this clone. This chain links TRBV9 with TRBJ1-3; 7 bases match TRBD1. Trimming took 2 bases from V and 2 from J; bases not matched to a gene: 7. Germline CDR1 SGDLS, CDR2 YYNGEE. CDR3 size: 16 residues. CDR3 region: CASSVKSGGAGNTIYF. The CDR3 coding sequence is TGTGCCAGCAGCGTGAAATCAGGGGGTGCTGGAAACACCATATATTTT.

This clone has just a few counts. The V gene is TRBV27, the J gene TRBJ1-1; maybe TRBD1 (5 bases). The CDR3 loop spans 13 amino acids. Germline-derived CDR1 and CDR2 are MNHEY and SMNVEV (reference sequence). V gave up 4 bases and J gave up 4 bases, with 10 bases separating them. The CDR3 sequence is CASSYGGVTEAFF. Here the CDR3 DNA reads TGTGCCAGCAGTTATGGGGGGGTCACTGAAGCTTTCTTT.